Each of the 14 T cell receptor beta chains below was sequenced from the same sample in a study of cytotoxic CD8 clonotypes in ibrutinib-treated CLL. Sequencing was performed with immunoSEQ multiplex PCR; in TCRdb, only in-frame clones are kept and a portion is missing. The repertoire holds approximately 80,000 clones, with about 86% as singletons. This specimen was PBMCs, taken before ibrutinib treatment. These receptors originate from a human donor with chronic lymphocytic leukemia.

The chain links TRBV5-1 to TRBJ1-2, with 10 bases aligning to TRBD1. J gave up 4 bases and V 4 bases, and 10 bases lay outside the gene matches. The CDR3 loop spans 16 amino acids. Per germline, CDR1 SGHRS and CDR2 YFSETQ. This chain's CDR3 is CASSQLTGGSIYGYTF. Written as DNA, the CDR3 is TGCGCCAGCAGCCAATTGACAGGGGGCAGTATCTATGGCTACACCTTC.

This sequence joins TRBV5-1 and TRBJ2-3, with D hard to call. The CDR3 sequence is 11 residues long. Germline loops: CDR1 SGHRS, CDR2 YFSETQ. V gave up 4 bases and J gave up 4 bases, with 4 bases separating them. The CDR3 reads CASSMADTQYF. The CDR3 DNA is TGCGCCAGCAGCATGGCAGATACGCAGTATTTT.

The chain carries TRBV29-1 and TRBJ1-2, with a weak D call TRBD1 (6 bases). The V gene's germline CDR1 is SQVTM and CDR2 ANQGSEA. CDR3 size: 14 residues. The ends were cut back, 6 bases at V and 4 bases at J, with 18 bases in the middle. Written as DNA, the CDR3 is TGCAGCGTGGACCAGGGGCTCGGAACCTATGGCTACACCTTC. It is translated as CSVDQGLGTYGYTF.

This CDR3 is CASSNGPVNTEAFF. DNA for the CDR3: TGTGCCAGCAGTAACGGACCGGTGAACACTGAAGCTTTCTTT. The chain links TRBV6-1 to TRBJ1-1; no firm D call. Germline V gene data show CDR1 as MNHNS and CDR2 as SASEGT. With 5 bases removed from V and 0 bases from J, the gap between germline ends came to 10 bases. This CDR3 is built from 14 residues.

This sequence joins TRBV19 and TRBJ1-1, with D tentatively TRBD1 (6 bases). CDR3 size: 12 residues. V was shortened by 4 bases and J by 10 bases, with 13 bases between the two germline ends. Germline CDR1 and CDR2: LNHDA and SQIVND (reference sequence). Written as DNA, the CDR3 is TGTGCCAGTAGTAAGGGGGGATCGGCAGCTTTCTTT. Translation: CASSKGGSAAFF.

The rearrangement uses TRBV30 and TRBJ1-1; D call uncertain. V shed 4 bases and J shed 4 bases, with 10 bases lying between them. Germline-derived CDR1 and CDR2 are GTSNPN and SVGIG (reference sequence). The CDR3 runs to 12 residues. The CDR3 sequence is CAWMPGATEAFF. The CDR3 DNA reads TGTGCCTGGATGCCGGGCGCCACTGAAGCTTTCTTT.

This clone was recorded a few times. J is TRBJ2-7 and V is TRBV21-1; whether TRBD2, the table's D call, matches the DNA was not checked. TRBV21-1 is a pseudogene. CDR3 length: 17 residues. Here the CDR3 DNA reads TGTGCCAGCAGCAGGGAAGGGGAGCGGGAGACCTCCTACGAGCAGTACTTC. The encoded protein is CASSREGERETSYEQYF.

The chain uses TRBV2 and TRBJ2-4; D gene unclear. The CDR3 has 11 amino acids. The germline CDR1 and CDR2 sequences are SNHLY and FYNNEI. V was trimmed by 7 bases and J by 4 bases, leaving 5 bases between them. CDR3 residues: CASTRKNIQYF. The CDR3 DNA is TGTGCCAGCACCAGAAAAAACATTCAGTACTTC.

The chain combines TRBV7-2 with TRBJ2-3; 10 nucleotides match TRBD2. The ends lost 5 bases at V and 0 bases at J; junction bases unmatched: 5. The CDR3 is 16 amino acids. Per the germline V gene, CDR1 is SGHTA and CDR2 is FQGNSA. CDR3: CASSVRSGRSTDTQYF. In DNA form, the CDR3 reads TGTGCCAGCAGCGTCCGTAGCGGGAGGAGCACAGATACGCAGTATTTT.

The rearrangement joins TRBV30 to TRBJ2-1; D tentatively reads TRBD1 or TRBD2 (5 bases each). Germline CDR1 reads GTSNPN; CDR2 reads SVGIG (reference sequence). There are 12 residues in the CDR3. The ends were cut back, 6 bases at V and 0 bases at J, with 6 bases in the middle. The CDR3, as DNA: TGTGCCTGCGGGACCTCCTACAATGAGCAGTTCTTC. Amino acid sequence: CACGTSYNEQFF. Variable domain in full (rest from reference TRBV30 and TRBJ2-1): SQTIHQWPATLVQPVGSPLSLECTVEGTSNPNLYWYRQAAGRGLQLLFYSVGIGQISSEVPQNLSASRPQDRQFILSSKKLLLSDSGFYLCACGTSYNEQFFGPGTRLTVL.

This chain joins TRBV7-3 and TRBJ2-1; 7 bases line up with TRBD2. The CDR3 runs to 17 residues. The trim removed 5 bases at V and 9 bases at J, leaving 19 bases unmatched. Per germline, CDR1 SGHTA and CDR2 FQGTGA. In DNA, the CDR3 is TGTGCCAGCAGCCTCCTAGTGACTAGCAGGGAGGGGAGTGAGCAGTTCTTC. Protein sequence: CASSLLVTSREGSEQFF. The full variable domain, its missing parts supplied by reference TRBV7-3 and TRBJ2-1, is GAGVSQTPSNKVTEKGKYVELRCDPISGHTALYWYRQSLGQGPEFLIYFQGTGAADDSGLPNDRFFAVRPEGSVSTLKIQRTERGDSAVYLCASSLLVTSREGSEQFFGPGTRLTVL.

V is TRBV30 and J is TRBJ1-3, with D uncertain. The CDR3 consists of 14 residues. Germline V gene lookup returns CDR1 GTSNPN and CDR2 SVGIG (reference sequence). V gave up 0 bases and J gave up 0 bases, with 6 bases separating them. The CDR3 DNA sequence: TGTGCCTGGAGTGTACGGGGCTCTGGAAACACCATATATTTT. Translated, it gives CAWSVRGSGNTIYF. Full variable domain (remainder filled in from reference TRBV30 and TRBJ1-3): SQTIHQWPATLVQPVGSPLSLECTVEGTSNPNLYWYRQAAGRGLQLLFYSVGIGQISSEVPQNLSASRPQDRQFILSSKKLLLSDSGFYLCAWSVRGSGNTIYFGEGSWLTVV.

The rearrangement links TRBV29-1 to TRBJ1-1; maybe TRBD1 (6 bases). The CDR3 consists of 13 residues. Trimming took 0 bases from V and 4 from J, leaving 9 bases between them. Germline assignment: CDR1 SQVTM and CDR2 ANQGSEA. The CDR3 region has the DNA TGCAGCGTTGAAGAGGGGGCCGGCACTGAAGCTTTCTTT. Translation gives CSVEEGAGTEAFF.

CDR3 sequence reads: CASTPGAGGFQKLFF. The CDR3 DNA follows: TGTGCCAGCACGCCGGGGGCGGGCGGTTTCCAGAAACTGTTTTTT. The chain uses TRBV5-5 and TRBJ1-4; maybe TRBD1 (6 bases). Germline V gene lookup returns CDR1 SGHKS and CDR2 YYEKEE (reference sequence). The CDR3 sequence is 15 residues long. Trimming stripped 6 bases from V and 11 bases from J, with 23 bases between.